These 11 T cell receptor beta chains originate from one sample sequenced in a study of CD8 T cells in ankylosing spondylitis (dated by TCRdb to about 2017). The library was generated by 5' RACE. The data were produced on an Illumina HiSeq 2500. The public reads were quality trimmed at Q25 with fastp and then assembled into clones with MiXCR by TCRdb, keeping productive beta chains. Each entry merges the rows of one CDR3 protein and shows their most common DNA and genes. This sample gives some 90,000 distinct CDR3 sequences in total; 27% of them show up just once. The biggest ten clones account for around 59% of the sample. The sequenced sample was blood, either unsorted or a sorted T cell fraction (not recorded which). The receptors come from a male donor with ankylosing spondylitis or in good health (not recorded which).

The genes are TRBV5-5 and TRBJ1-5; D may be TRBD1 (5 bases). Trimming left V 0 bases short and J 0 bases short, with 13 bases between. Germline V gives CDR1 SGHKS, CDR2 YYEKEE (reference sequence). This CDR3 comprises 17 residues. CDR3 bases: TGTGCCAGCAGCTTGGGTTCCGGGACCTATAGCAATCAGCCCCAGCATTTT. This gives the protein CASSLGSGTYSNQPQHF.

The J gene is TRBJ1-1, the V gene TRBV5-1; D gene ambiguous. Germline values: CDR1 SGHRS, CDR2 YFSETQ. The CDR3 totals 13 residues. V lost 2 bases to trimming and J lost 8 bases, with 13 bases between them. The CDR3 here is CASSFSGYSEAFF. CDR3 DNA: TGCGCCAGCAGCTTCTCGGGTTATTCCGAAGCTTTCTTT.

This clonotype came up many times. The chain uses TRBV20-1 and TRBJ2-5; 11 bases match TRBD2. The CDR3 is made up of 16 amino acids. From germline, CDR1 is DFQATT and CDR2 SNEGSKA (reference sequence). The ends lost 4 bases at V and 4 bases at J; junction bases unmatched: 11. The CDR3 protein is CSANRGLAAEGETQYF. In nucleotides, the CDR3 is TGCAGTGCTAATCGGGGACTAGCGGCGGAGGGAGAGACCCAGTACTTC.

The chain links TRBV5-1 to TRBJ2-1; no firm D call. This CDR3 spans 14 amino acids. From germline, CDR1 is SGHRS and CDR2 YFSETQ. V was shortened by 4 bases and J by 6 bases, with 14 bases between the two germline ends. The CDR3 sequence: CASSVTGNGNEQFF. CDR3 DNA sequence: TGCGCCAGCAGCGTGACTGGAAACGGCAATGAGCAGTTCTTC.

The chain has TRBV20-1 and TRBJ2-3; D is possibly TRBD1 (6 bases). Germline V gene lookup returns CDR1 DFQATT and CDR2 SNEGSKA (reference sequence). This CDR3 is 13 amino acids long. The CDR3 DNA is TGCAGCGTACGGACAGCTAGCACAGATACGCAGTATTTT. It codes for CSVRTASTDTQYF.

The rearrangement uses TRBV5-1 and TRBJ1-1, with D maybe TRBD1 (6 bases). Trimming took 4 bases from V and 1 from J, leaving 14 bases between them. Germline values: CDR1 SGHRS, CDR2 YFSETQ. The length of the CDR3 is 15 residues. The CDR3 spells CASSPAQGTNTEAFF. In nucleotides, the CDR3 is TGCGCCAGCAGCCCCGCACAGGGCACGAACACTGAAGCTTTCTTT.

The rearrangement joins TRBV20-1 to TRBJ2-1; D is undetermined. CDR1 is DFQATT and CDR2 is SNEGSKA in the germline V gene (reference sequence). Trimming pared 4 bases from V and 6 bases from J, leaving 13 bases between. The CDR3 is 13 amino acids. CDR3: CSAKRALGNEQFF. CDR3 DNA: TGCAGTGCTAAAAGGGCTTTGGGCAATGAGCAGTTCTTC.

This clonotype has only a few counts. This chain links TRBV5-1 with TRBJ2-1; D might be TRBD1 (6 bases). This CDR3 is 15 amino acids long. With 1 base removed from V and 7 bases from J, the gap between germline ends came to 15 bases. Germline V gives CDR1 SGHRS, CDR2 YFSETQ. CDR3 amino acids: CASSLMIQGQNEQFF. The CDR3 bases are TGCGCCAGCAGCTTGATGATACAGGGACAAAATGAGCAGTTCTTC.

The chain recombines TRBV10-2 with TRBJ1-5; a weak D match, TRBD1 (5 bases). Per the germline V gene, CDR1 is WSHSY and CDR2 is SAAADI. This CDR3 spans 14 amino acids. V was trimmed by 8 bases and J by 0 bases, leaving 11 bases between them. In DNA, the CDR3 is TGCGCCAGCTCAGGGACCTATAGCAATCAGCCCCAGCATTTT. Residues: CASSGTYSNQPQHF.

This clonotype showed up just a few times. The genes are TRBV4-2 and TRBJ1-4, with a possible D match to TRBD1 (6 bases). The CDR3 covers 16 residues. The germline V and J ends were trimmed by 4 bases and 6 bases, with 18 bases remaining between them. Germline V lookup: CDR1 LGHNA, CDR2 YNFKEQ. The CDR3 sequence: CASSLLQGGGDEKLFF. The CDR3 bases are TGTGCCAGCAGCCTGCTACAGGGAGGGGGTGATGAAAAACTGTTTTTT.

This clonotype occurred a few times. CDR3 nucleotides: TGTGCCAGCAGATCCAGCGGGAGAGGCGTCAATGAGCAGTTCTTC. Its protein product is CASRSSGRGVNEQFF. The chain employs TRBV3-1 and TRBJ2-1, with 8 bases aligning to TRBD2. This CDR3 has 15 amino acids. The germline gives CDR1 LGHDT, CDR2 YNNKEL (reference sequence). V lost 6 bases and J lost 6; bases outside the gene matches: 10.